A single sample gave rise to the 25 T cell receptor beta chains below, sequenced in a study of the immune and genomic landscape of osteosarcoma (dated by TCRdb to 2018 to 2020). Receptor libraries were prepared by the immunoSEQ multiplex PCR assay. Entries here come from immuneACCESS through TCRdb and include only in-frame sequences with V and J called. Some clones fail to appear in such tables; in the studies checked, an unresolved V gene covers under half of the shortfall, and the cause of the remainder is unknown. Within this sample are approximately 2,700 clones, with around 70% of them counted one time only. Around a sixth of the sample goes to the ten largest clones. Input material: tumor tissue from a local recurrence in the femur. The cell subset or site label corresponds to: locally recurrent osteosarcoma tumor. The source is a young man with osteosarcoma. The age is the age at diagnosis.

The rearrangement links TRBV19 to TRBJ2-3; D uncertain. The CDR3 covers 15 residues. V was clipped by 3 bases and J by 6 bases, with 16 bases between them. The V gene's germline CDR1 is LNHDA and CDR2 SQIVND (reference sequence). CDR3 nucleotides: TGTGCCAGTAGTATTTTCGGCACACTGGGGGATACGCAGTATTTT. Protein product: CASSIFGTLGDTQYF. The variable domain in full, with the rest retrieved from reference TRBV19 and TRBJ2-3, is DGGITQSPKYLFRKEGQNVTLSCEQNLNHDAMYWYRQDPGQGLRLIYYSQIVNDFQKGDIAEGYSVSREKKESFPLTVTSAQKNPTAFYLCASSIFGTLGDTQYFGPGTRLTVL.

This clone appeared a few times. The chain joins TRBV5-4 to TRBJ2-7; D might be TRBD2 (6 bases). Germline CDR1 and CDR2: SGHNT and YYREEE (reference sequence). The ends were cut back, 4 bases at V and 5 bases at J, with 16 bases in the middle. The CDR3 covers 14 residues. CDR3: CASSLWGEDDEQYF. In DNA form, the CDR3 reads TGTGCCAGCAGCCTCTGGGGGGAGGACGACGAGCAGTACTTC.

This clone came up a few times. This sequence joins TRBV7-6 and TRBJ1-5; 7 bases are shared with TRBD1. V lost 4 bases and J lost 6; bases outside the gene matches: 3. CDR3 length: 13 residues. Germline CDR1 and CDR2: SGHVS and FNYEAQ. The CDR3 coding sequence is TGTGCCAGCAGCTCACAGGGGAGTCAGCCCCAGCATTTT. Amino acid sequence: CASSSQGSQPQHF.

This clone has a handful of counts. The V gene is TRBV6-5, the J gene TRBJ2-7; 8 bases are a match to TRBD1. V was pared by 4 bases and J by 2 bases, with 10 bases of the junction left unmatched. Looked up from germline, CDR1 is MNHEY and CDR2 is SVGAGI. This CDR3 region has 16 residues. The CDR3 protein is CASSLGLTGGTYEQYF. The DNA of the CDR3 is TGTGCCAGCAGTTTGGGTCTAACAGGGGGAACCTACGAGCAGTACTTC.

The chain joins TRBV19 to TRBJ1-1; D is undetermined. V was pared by 0 bases and J by 11 bases, with 16 bases between. The CDR3 is 14 amino acids. Germline V CDR1 and CDR2: LNHDA, SQIVND (reference sequence). This chain's CDR3 is CASSIDSARSGAFF. For the CDR3, the DNA is TGTGCCAGTAGTATAGACAGCGCCCGTTCGGGTGCTTTCTTT.

The chain uses TRBV6-5 and TRBJ1-1; possibly TRBD1 for D (5 bases). The CDR3 has 14 amino acids. CDR1 is MNHEY and CDR2 is SVGAGI in the germline V gene. Trimming removed 5 bases at V and 1 base at J, with 11 bases between. For the CDR3, the DNA is TGTGCCAGCAGTCCGGACATATGGAACACTGAAGCTTTCTTT. Encoded protein: CASSPDIWNTEAFF.

This clone is labeled as large. V gene TRBV5-6 combines with J gene TRBJ2-3; D gene uncertain. The CDR3 consists of 16 residues. From germline, CDR1 is SGHDT and CDR2 YYEEEE. Between the trimmed V and J ends, which lost 0 bases and 2 bases, there was a span of 13 bases. The CDR3 here is CASSLGLRLNTDTQYF. In DNA, the CDR3 is TGTGCCAGCAGCTTGGGGTTGAGACTTAACACAGATACGCAGTATTTT.

The genes are TRBV7-2 and TRBJ2-7, with 9 bases lining up with TRBD2. The CDR3 sequence is 15 residues long. V gave up 3 bases and J gave up 2 bases; unmatched junction bases: 5. Germline V gives CDR1 SGHTA, CDR2 FQGNSA. This chain's CDR3 is CASSFSGGGAYEQYF. CDR3 nucleotides: TGTGCCAGCAGCTTTTCGGGCGGGGGGGCCTACGAGCAGTACTTC.

The rearrangement links TRBV19 to TRBJ1-5; tentative D call: TRBD1 (5 bases). The CDR3 extends over 20 amino acids. Germline V lookup: CDR1 LNHDA, CDR2 SQIVND (reference sequence). The V and J ends lost 6 bases and 0 bases respectively, with 27 bases between them. The CDR3 spells CASSPPYFEYDSTSNQPQHF. The CDR3 nucleotides read TGTGCCAGTAGCCCACCGTATTTCGAATACGACAGTACTAGCAATCAGCCCCAGCATTTT.

The chain recombines TRBV7-6 with TRBJ2-7, with D uncertain. This CDR3 has 14 amino acids. Trimming stripped 1 base from V and 6 bases from J, with 13 bases between. CDR1 and CDR2 (germline): SGHVS, FNYEAQ. CDR3 loop: CASSLDNARSEQYF. The CDR3 DNA reads as TGTGCCAGCAGCTTAGATAATGCCCGTTCCGAGCAGTACTTC.

The gene calls are TRBV27 and TRBJ1-5; D call uncertain. V dropped 4 bases and J dropped 6 bases, with 13 bases sitting between them. The CDR3 is made up of 14 amino acids. Germline assignment: CDR1 MNHEY and CDR2 SMNVEV (reference sequence). The chain's CDR3 is CASSSVQVGQPQHF. The CDR3, as DNA: TGTGCCAGCAGTTCGGTCCAGGTCGGTCAGCCCCAGCATTTT.

The chain recombines TRBV6-1 with TRBJ2-6; D is uncertain. The CDR3 totals 14 residues. V was pared by 5 bases and J by 1 base, with 6 bases between. Germline assignment: CDR1 MNHNS and CDR2 SASEGT. The CDR3 here is CASSFVSGANVLTF. In DNA form, the CDR3 reads TGTGCCAGCAGTTTCGTATCTGGGGCCAACGTCCTGACTTTC.

The rearrangement joins TRBV7-3 to TRBJ2-3; possible D gene TRBD2, 5 bases. V was clipped by 3 bases and J by 2 bases, with 15 bases between them. Germline V CDR1 and CDR2: SGHTA, FQGTGA. The CDR3 loop spans 16 amino acids. In DNA form, the CDR3 reads TGTGCCAGCAGCTTTGGACTGTCCCTGGCCACAGATACGCAGTATTTT. This encodes CASSFGLSLATDTQYF.

This clone was seen a handful of times. The rearrangement links TRBV9 to TRBJ1-2; tentative D call: TRBD1 (5 bases). The germline V and J ends were trimmed by 0 bases and 3 bases, with 6 bases remaining between them. CDR3 length: 13 residues. The germline gives CDR1 SGDLS, CDR2 YYNGEE. This CDR3 is CASSVGGYYGYTF. In nucleotides, the CDR3 is TGTGCCAGCAGCGTAGGGGGGTACTATGGCTACACCTTC.

The V call is TRBV6-1, the J call TRBJ1-1; TRBD1 agrees at 11 bases. This CDR3 is 15 amino acids long. The V gene end was trimmed by 6 bases and the J gene end by 6 bases; junction bases not matched to a gene: 9. Germline CDR1 reads MNHNS; CDR2 reads SASEGT. The CDR3 is CASSRTGTGGSEAFF. Here the CDR3 DNA reads TGTGCCAGCAGCCGAACCGGGACAGGGGGGTCTGAAGCTTTCTTT.

The V call is TRBV6-1, the J call TRBJ1-5; 11 bases are a match to TRBD1. The CDR3 is 15 amino acids. The trim removed 4 bases at V and 2 bases at J, leaving 1 base unmatched. Germline CDR1 MNHNS, CDR2 SASEGT. The CDR3 is CASSVGQGGNQPQHF. The CDR3 nucleotides are TGTGCCAGCAGTGTGGGACAGGGGGGCAATCAGCCCCAGCATTTT.

The table lists this clone with a few counts. In nucleotides, the CDR3 is TGTGCCAGCAGCTTAGATCACGGATACAATGAGCAGTTCTTC. Its protein product is CASSLDHGYNEQFF. The V and J genes are TRBV11-3 and TRBJ2-1; D is unresolved. V lost 0 bases and J 4 bases, leaving 7 bases between the germline ends. The germline gives CDR1 SGHNT, CDR2 YENEEA. This CDR3 region has 14 residues.

V gene TRBV28 combines with J gene TRBJ1-4; D not resolved. Germline V lookup: CDR1 MDHEN, CDR2 SYDVKM. The CDR3 contains 14 residues. V was clipped by 8 bases and J by 0 bases, with 10 bases between them. For the CDR3, the DNA is TGTGCCAGCTTTAGAAGTGCAACTAATGAAAAACTGTTTTTT. This encodes CASFRSATNEKLFF.

The chain couples TRBV15 to TRBJ2-1; TRBD2 matches at 9 bases. From germline, CDR1 is LNHNV and CDR2 YYDKDF (reference sequence). This CDR3 region has 15 residues. J gave up 4 bases and V 8 bases, and 9 bases lay outside the gene matches. The CDR3 is CATFHSGGSYNEQFF. The CDR3 DNA reads TGTGCCACCTTCCATAGCGGGGGATCTTACAATGAGCAGTTCTTC.

This clone was seen a few times. The J gene is TRBJ1-1, the V gene TRBV30; 8 bases line up with TRBD1. J was trimmed by 0 bases and V by 2 bases; bases with no gene match: 11. Germline V gene lookup returns CDR1 GTSNPN and CDR2 SVGIG (reference sequence). The CDR3 consists of 17 residues. In nucleotides, the CDR3 is TGTGCCTGGAGTCGCGACAGGGGTGGGTACATGAACACTGAAGCTTTCTTT. Translation gives CAWSRDRGGYMNTEAFF.

There are a few counts of this clone. The chain couples TRBV7-9 to TRBJ2-5; D not certain. The V gene's germline CDR1 is SEHNR and CDR2 FQNEAQ (reference sequence). V was clipped by 2 bases and J by 1 base, with 8 bases between them. The CDR3 contains 14 residues. The CDR3 region is CASSLQRVQETQYF. The CDR3 DNA is TGTGCCAGCAGCTTACAACGGGTCCAAGAGACCCAGTACTTC.

The rearrangement joins TRBV27 to TRBJ1-3; 8 nucleotides line up with TRBD1. The CDR3 spans 14 residues. The trim removed 4 bases at V and 4 bases at J, leaving 3 bases unmatched. Germline-derived CDR1 and CDR2 are MNHEY and SMNVEV (reference sequence). CDR3 amino acids: CASSSTGVGNTIYF. The CDR3, as DNA: TGTGCCAGCAGTTCGACAGGGGTAGGAAACACCATATATTTT.

This clone was detected once. This CDR3 is missing its conserved last phenylalanine or tryptophan, likely due to a read error. Because the CDR3's place on the DNA is in doubt, the DNA is left out and the CDR3 is given as listed by TCRdb. The V call is TRBV21-1, the J call TRBJ1-2. TRBV21-1 is described as a pseudogene. Ends included, the CDR3 has 16 residues. The CDR3 loop is CASSNGVATEDLWLHL.

The gene calls are TRBV27 and TRBJ1-1; D unresolved. The CDR3 is 15 amino acids. V was clipped by 9 bases and J by 2 bases, with 19 bases between them. Germline V gene data show CDR1 as MNHEY and CDR2 as SMNVEV (reference sequence). The CDR3 nucleotides read TGTGCCAGTTCCCCCCATCGGTACAGTAACACTGAAGCTTTCTTT. The encoded protein is CASSPHRYSNTEAFF.

This sequence joins TRBV9 and TRBJ2-1, with D possibly being TRBD2 (5 bases). CDR3 length: 14 amino acids. Trimming removed 3 bases from V and 6 bases from J, with 13 bases in between. From germline, CDR1 is SGDLS and CDR2 YYNGEE. The CDR3 region is CASSARLNSNEQFF. For the CDR3, the DNA is TGTGCCAGCAGCGCACGACTAAACTCCAATGAGCAGTTCTTC.